This TCR beta chain was captured in a study of Tregs in tolerant kidney transplant recipients. The table lists this clone with a count of one. The method was immunoSEQ multiplex PCR; TCRdb's version includes in-frame clones alone and lacks a portion of them. The table shows tens of thousands of clones, with around 80% occurring only once. The ends were cut back, 2 bases at V and 3 bases at J, with 21 bases in the middle. This CDR3 comprises 17 residues. Germline V gene sequence: CDR1 SGHKS, CDR2 YYEKEE (reference sequence). The sequence was obtained from a human donor in good health. The V gene is TRBV5-5, the J gene TRBJ2-7; D remains unclear. Sequencing input: CD4+ T cells from blood. The CDR3: CASSFGSLRDRNYEQYF. CDR3 in DNA: TGTGCCAGCAGCTTCGGGTCTTTAAGGGATAGAAACTACGAGCAGTACTTC.